This TCR beta chain appears in the sequencing data of a study of blood T cell repertoires in COVID-19. Between the trimmed V and J ends, which lost 3 bases and 5 bases, there was a span of 11 bases. CDR1 is KGHSH, CDR2 LQKENI, per germline. This CDR3 has 14 amino acids. Generated by immunoSEQ multiplex PCR, the TCRdb table keeps only in-frame clones and is missing some. The sample has some 220,000 clones; around 91% are singletons. The TCR sequence derives from a woman between 18 and 29 years old in a cohort exposed to, infected with or recovered from COVID-19 (not recorded which). The genes are TRBV18 and TRBJ2-1, with a tentative D call TRBD2 (6 bases). The specimen sequenced was PBMCs or T cells enriched from blood (not recorded which). The CDR3 loop is CASSPWRENNEQFF. The CDR3, as DNA: TGTGCCAGCTCACCCTGGCGGGAAAACAATGAGCAGTTCTTC.